This T cell receptor beta chain comes out of a study of shared clonotypes between healthy human individuals. As to this clone: Its matching antigen is unknown.

Generated by immunoSEQ multiplex PCR, the TCRdb table keeps only in-frame clones and is missing some. The sample includes approximately 1.5 million clones, 97% to 99% of them seen just once. Notes on the study in general: Roughly 4.7% was the fraction of naive CD4 clonotypes found shared across a few donors. The study sampled only blood, and tissue repertoires likely differ. The study found lower generation probabilities in non-shared clonotypes than in those shared by all four donors.

From CD4+ cells came CD45RA+ naive and CD45RA-negative memory subsets. Per the germline V gene, CDR1 is SGDLS and CDR2 is YYNGEE. The ends lost 3 bases at V and 1 base at J; junction bases unmatched: 2. The CDR3 is 14 residues long. This sequence joins TRBV9 and TRBJ1-1; 8 bases line up with TRBD1. This receptor was obtained from a man aged 30 to 39 in good health. The sample consisted of naive CD4+ T cells sorted from blood. The subset denotes: CD45RA+ positively selected. As DNA, the CDR3 is TGTGCCAGCAGCGGAGGACAGGGGAACACTGAAGCTTTCTTT. Encoded protein: CASSGGQGNTEAFF.